Listed here are 15 T cell receptor beta chains from one sample, sequenced in a study of control samples from healthy donors and cancer patients (dated by TCRdb to 2018 to 2021). Libraries came from the immunoSEQ multiplex PCR assay. Here the immuneACCESS table is served through TCRdb, limited to in-frame sequences with V and J called. Missing clones are a known gap in these copies; in checked studies unresolved V genes cover under half, and the rest lacks a known reason. Counted in this sample were over 150,000 clones; 90% to 95% of them appeared once. About 5.6% of the sample rests with the top ten. The sample was blood. These receptors all stem from a man between 40 and 49 years old in good health.

This chain links TRBV7-2 with TRBJ2-5; D remains ambiguous. The CDR3 covers 12 residues. Trimming stripped 1 base from V and 4 bases from J, with 4 bases between. Looked up from germline, CDR1 is SGHTA and CDR2 is FQGNSA. The CDR3 region has the DNA TGTGCCAGCAGCTTAGTACCAGAGACCCAGTACTTC. Translation gives CASSLVPETQYF. The full variable domain, rest sourced from reference TRBV7-2 and TRBJ2-5, is GAGVSQSPSNKVTEKGKDVELRCDPISGHTALYWYRQSLGQGLEFLIYFQGNSAPDKSGLPSDRFSAERTGGSVSTLTIQRTQQEDSAVYLCASSLVPETQYFGPGTRLLVL.

The chain employs TRBV21-1 and TRBJ1-1. TRBV21-1 is designated a pseudogene. The CDR3 length is 14 residues. The CDR3 DNA reads TGTGCCAGCGGCCGGGGACGACTAGGGACTGAAGCTTTCTTT. This gives the protein CASGRGRLGTEAFF.

The rearrangement links TRBV27 to TRBJ1-1, with 9 bases lining up with TRBD1. CDR1 is MNHEY and CDR2 is SMNVEV in the germline V gene (reference sequence). The CDR3 has 16 residues. V was clipped by 6 bases and J by 5 bases; unmatched bases: 13. CDR3 bases: TGTGCCAGCAGAGCCTTGACAGGGGGTGTTTATACTGAAGCTTTCTTT. Translating it yields CASRALTGGVYTEAFF.

The genes are TRBV27 and TRBJ2-7; either TRBD1 or TRBD2 may supply D (5 bases each). This CDR3 has 17 residues. In germline, CDR1 is MNHEY, CDR2 SMNVEV (reference sequence). V lost 0 bases to trimming and J lost 5 bases, with 20 bases between them. The CDR3: CASSLSPTPGRGDEQYF. The DNA for the CDR3 is TGTGCCAGCAGTTTATCGCCCACGCCGGGACGGGGCGACGAGCAGTACTTC.

The V gene is TRBV19, the J gene TRBJ1-2; D is uncertain. The CDR3 extends over 14 amino acids. Germline lookup yields CDR1 LNHDA and CDR2 SQIVND (reference sequence). The V gene lost 1 base and the J gene lost 0 bases, with 6 bases spanning the gap. The CDR3 reads CASSIGSPNYGYTF. The DNA of the CDR3 is TGTGCCAGTAGTATAGGGAGTCCTAACTATGGCTACACCTTC.

The chain uses TRBV19 and TRBJ2-2, with 12 bases lining up with TRBD2. The germline gives CDR1 LNHDA, CDR2 SQIVND (reference sequence). The CDR3 totals 18 residues. V shed 5 bases, J shed 4 bases, and the junction held 11 bases outside the gene matches. The CDR3 spells CASSLTLAGGLFTGELFF. The DNA of the CDR3 is TGTGCCAGTAGTCTTACACTAGCGGGGGGCCTTTTCACCGGGGAGCTGTTTTTT.

This sequence joins TRBV3-1 (or the pseudogene TRBV3-2) and TRBJ1-2; D might be TRBD1 (6 bases). Germline V gene data show CDR1 as LGHDT and CDR2 as YNNKEL (reference sequence). V dropped 4 bases and J dropped 6 bases, with 12 bases sitting between them. The CDR3 consists of 13 residues. This CDR3 is CASSRGLFDGYTF. The CDR3 nucleotides are TGTGCCAGCAGCCGGGGGCTATTCGATGGCTACACCTTC.

The V gene is TRBV18, the J gene TRBJ2-5; D might be TRBD1 (5 bases). CDR1 and CDR2 (germline): KGHSH, LQKENI. The CDR3 sequence is 12 residues long. Trimming stripped 0 bases from V and 8 bases from J, with 7 bases between. The chain's CDR3 is CASSPPRGTQYF. CDR3 sequence (DNA): TGTGCCAGCTCACCACCAAGGGGAACCCAGTACTTC.

The V gene is TRBV5-1, the J gene TRBJ2-7; 11 positions agree with TRBD1. Germline CDR1 SGHRS, CDR2 YFSETQ. J lost 4 bases, V lost 0 bases, and 6 bases had no gene match. The CDR3 is made up of 16 amino acids. For the CDR3, the DNA is TGCGCCAGCAGCTTGGGCCTTGGGACAGGGGGTTACGAGCAGTACTTC. Translated, it gives CASSLGLGTGGYEQYF.

V is TRBV7-3 and J is TRBJ2-1; 8 bases line up with TRBD2. This CDR3 has 16 amino acids. The V segment lost 1 base and the J segment 2 bases; nucleotides outside the gene matches: 4. Germline V gene sequence: CDR1 SGHTA, CDR2 FQGTGA. In nucleotides, the CDR3 is TGTGCCAGCAGCTTAATAGCGGGGTTGACCTACAATGAGCAGTTCTTC. It codes for CASSLIAGLTYNEQFF.

V usage is TRBV5-1 and J usage is TRBJ2-1; D might be TRBD1 (6 bases). With 2 bases removed from V and 0 bases from J, the gap between germline ends came to 6 bases. The CDR3 has 14 residues. Germline V gives CDR1 SGHRS, CDR2 YFSETQ. CDR3 sequence: CASSLGGSYNEQFF. CDR3 DNA sequence: TGCGCCAGCAGCTTAGGGGGCTCCTACAATGAGCAGTTCTTC.

V usage is TRBV4-1 and J usage is TRBJ1-1; D ambiguous. This CDR3 region has 14 residues. Germline V gene data show CDR1 as MGHRA and CDR2 as YSYEKL. V lost 1 base and J lost 3, with 9 bases in between. The CDR3: CASSQAWRDTEAFF. CDR3 DNA sequence: TGCGCCAGCAGCCAAGCATGGCGAGACACTGAAGCTTTCTTT.

The CDR3 DNA reads TGCGCCAGCAGGAACATCTTAGGGGATGGCTACACCTTC. Amino acids: CASRNILGDGYTF. V is TRBV4-1 and J is TRBJ1-2; possible D gene TRBD1, 5 bases. Trimming shortened V by 6 bases and J by 6 bases, and 14 bases separated the two germline ends. Per germline, CDR1 MGHRA and CDR2 YSYEKL. CDR3 length equals 13 residues.

The chain has TRBV5-1 and TRBJ1-2, with D perhaps TRBD1 (6 bases). V lost 4 bases to trimming and J lost 2 bases, with 12 bases between them. Germline V CDR1 and CDR2: SGHRS, YFSETQ. The CDR3 length is 14 residues. The DNA of the CDR3 is TGCGCCAGCAGCCCGGGGGACATGAACTATGGCTACACCTTC. It encodes CASSPGDMNYGYTF.

This clone was seen a handful of times. The chain has TRBV10-3 and TRBJ2-7; 8 bases line up with TRBD1. V lost 4 bases and J lost 2; bases outside the gene matches: 13. The germline CDR1 and CDR2 sequences are ENHRY and SYGVKD. The CDR3 is made up of 17 amino acids. CDR3 loop: CAISGSGGTGDTYEQYF. The CDR3 DNA follows: TGTGCCATCAGTGGATCGGGTGGGACAGGTGATACCTACGAGCAGTACTTC.